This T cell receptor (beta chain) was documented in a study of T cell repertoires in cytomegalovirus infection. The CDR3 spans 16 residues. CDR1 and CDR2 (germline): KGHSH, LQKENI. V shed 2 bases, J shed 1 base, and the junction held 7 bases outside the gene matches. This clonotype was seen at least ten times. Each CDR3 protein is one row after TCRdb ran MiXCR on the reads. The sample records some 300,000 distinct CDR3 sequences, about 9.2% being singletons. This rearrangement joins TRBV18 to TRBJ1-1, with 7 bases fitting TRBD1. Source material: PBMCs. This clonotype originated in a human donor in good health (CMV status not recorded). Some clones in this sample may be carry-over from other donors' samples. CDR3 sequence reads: CASSPGGQNTNTEAFF. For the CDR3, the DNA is TGTGCCAGCTCACCAGGGGGACAGAATACGAACACTGAAGCTTTCTTT.